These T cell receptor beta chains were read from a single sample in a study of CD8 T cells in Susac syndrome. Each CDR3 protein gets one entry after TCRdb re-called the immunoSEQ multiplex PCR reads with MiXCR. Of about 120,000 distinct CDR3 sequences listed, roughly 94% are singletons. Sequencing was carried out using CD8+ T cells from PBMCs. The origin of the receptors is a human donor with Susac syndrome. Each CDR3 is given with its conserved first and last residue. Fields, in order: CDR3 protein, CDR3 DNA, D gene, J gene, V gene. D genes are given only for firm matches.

CAWTRQGNEQFF | TGTGCCTGGACCCGACAGGGCAATGAGCAGTTCTTC | TRBD1 | TRBJ2-1 | TRBV30
CASNPTDRVHEQYF | TGTGCCAGCAACCCAACCGACAGGGTACACGAGCAGTACTTC | TRBD1 | TRBJ2-7 | TRBV6-2/TRBV6-3
CASSFFRLGAAGNEQYF | TGTGCCAGCAGTTTCTTCCGCCTGGGGGCCGCTGGGAACGAGCAGTACTTC | - | TRBJ2-7 | TRBV12-3/TRBV12-4
CATSSQGAHEQFF | TGTGCCACCAGTTCACAGGGGGCCCATGAGCAGTTCTTC | TRBD1 | TRBJ2-1 | TRBV24-1
CASPREQYF | TGTGCCAGCCCTAGGGAGCAGTACTTC | - | TRBJ2-7 | TRBV21-1
CASSLGTGGSHGYTF | TGTGCCAGCAGCTTAGGAACAGGGGGCTCCCATGGCTACACCTTC | TRBD1 | TRBJ1-2 | TRBV7-9
CASPPGQHYVYGYTF | TGTGCCAGCCCTCCGGGACAGCACTACGTATATGGCTACACCTTC | TRBD1 | TRBJ1-2 | TRBV6-4
CASSPRGGTEAFF | TGTGCCAGCAGCCCTAGGGGGGGCACTGAAGCTTTCTTT | - | TRBJ1-1 | TRBV6-2/TRBV6-3
CASSPGQGGNTIYF | TGTGCCAGCAGTCCGGGACAGGGAGGAAACACCATATATTTT | TRBD1 | TRBJ1-3 | TRBV12-3/TRBV12-4
CASSRVGVTQYF | TGTGCCAGCAGCAGGGTAGGGGTGACCCAGTACTTC | - | TRBJ2-5 | TRBV5-6
CASSAPPGANVLTF | TGTGCCAGCAGCGCCCCCCCCGGGGCCAACGTCCTGACTTTC | - | TRBJ2-6 | TRBV9
CASSSGQANQPQHF | TGCGCCAGCAGCTCGGGACAGGCCAATCAGCCCCAGCATTTT | TRBD1 | TRBJ1-5 | TRBV5-1
CASRNAGQPQHF | TGTGCCAGCCGCAACGCGGGGCAGCCCCAGCATTTT | - | TRBJ1-5 | TRBV12-3/TRBV12-4
CASSRLPGQGTLEQFF | TGTGCCAGCAGCCGCCTCCCGGGACAGGGGACGCTTGAGCAGTTCTTC | TRBD1 | TRBJ2-1 | TRBV14
CASSFQTGELFF | TGTGCCAGCAGTTTCCAGACCGGGGAGCTGTTTTTT | - | TRBJ2-2 | TRBV27
CASSLEAKKETQYF | TGCGCCAGCAGCTTAGAGGCCAAGAAAGAGACCCAGTACTTC | - | TRBJ2-5 | TRBV5-1
CASSQGEGQRYF | TGTGCCAGCAGCCAAGGGGAGGGACAGCGGTACTTC | - | TRBJ2-7 | TRBV4-2